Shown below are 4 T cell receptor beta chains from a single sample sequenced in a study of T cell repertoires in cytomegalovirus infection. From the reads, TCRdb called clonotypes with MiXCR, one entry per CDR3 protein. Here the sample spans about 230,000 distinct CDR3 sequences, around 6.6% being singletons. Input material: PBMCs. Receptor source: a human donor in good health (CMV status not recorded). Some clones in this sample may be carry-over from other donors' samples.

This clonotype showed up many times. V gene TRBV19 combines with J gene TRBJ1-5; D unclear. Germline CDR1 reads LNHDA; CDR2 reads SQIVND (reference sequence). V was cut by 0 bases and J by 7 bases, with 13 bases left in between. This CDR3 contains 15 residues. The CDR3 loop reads CASSIDAARPQPQHF. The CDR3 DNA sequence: TGTGCCAGTAGTATAGATGCCGCAAGGCCGCAGCCCCAGCATTTT. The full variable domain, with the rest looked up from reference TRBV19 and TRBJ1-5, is DGGITQSPKYLFRKEGQNVTLSCEQNLNHDAMYWYRQDPGQGLRLIYYSQIVNDFQKGDIAEGYSVSREKKESFPLTVTSAQKNPTAFYLCASSIDAARPQPQHFGDGTRLSIL.

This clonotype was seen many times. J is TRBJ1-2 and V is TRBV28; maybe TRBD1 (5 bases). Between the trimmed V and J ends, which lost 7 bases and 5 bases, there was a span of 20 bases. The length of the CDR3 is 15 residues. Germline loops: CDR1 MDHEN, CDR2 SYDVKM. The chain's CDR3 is CASTLTAGDRYGYTF. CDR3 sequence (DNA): TGTGCCAGCACCCTGACGGCGGGGGACCGGTATGGCTACACCTTC.

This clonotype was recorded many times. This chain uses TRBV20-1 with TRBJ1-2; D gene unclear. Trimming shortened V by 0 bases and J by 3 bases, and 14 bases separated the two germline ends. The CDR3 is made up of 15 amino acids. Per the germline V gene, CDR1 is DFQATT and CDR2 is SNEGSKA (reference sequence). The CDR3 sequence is CSARDPLPGDYGYTF. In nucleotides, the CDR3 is TGCAGTGCTAGAGATCCTCTCCCCGGGGACTATGGCTACACCTTC.

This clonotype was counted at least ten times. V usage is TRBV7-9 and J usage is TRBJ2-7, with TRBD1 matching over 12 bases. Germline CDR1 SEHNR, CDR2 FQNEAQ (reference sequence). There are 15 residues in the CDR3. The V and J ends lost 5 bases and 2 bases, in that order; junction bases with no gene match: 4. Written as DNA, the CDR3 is TGTGCCAGCAGCCCCGGGACAGGGGGCCCCTACGAGCAGTACTTC. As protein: CASSPGTGGPYEQYF.